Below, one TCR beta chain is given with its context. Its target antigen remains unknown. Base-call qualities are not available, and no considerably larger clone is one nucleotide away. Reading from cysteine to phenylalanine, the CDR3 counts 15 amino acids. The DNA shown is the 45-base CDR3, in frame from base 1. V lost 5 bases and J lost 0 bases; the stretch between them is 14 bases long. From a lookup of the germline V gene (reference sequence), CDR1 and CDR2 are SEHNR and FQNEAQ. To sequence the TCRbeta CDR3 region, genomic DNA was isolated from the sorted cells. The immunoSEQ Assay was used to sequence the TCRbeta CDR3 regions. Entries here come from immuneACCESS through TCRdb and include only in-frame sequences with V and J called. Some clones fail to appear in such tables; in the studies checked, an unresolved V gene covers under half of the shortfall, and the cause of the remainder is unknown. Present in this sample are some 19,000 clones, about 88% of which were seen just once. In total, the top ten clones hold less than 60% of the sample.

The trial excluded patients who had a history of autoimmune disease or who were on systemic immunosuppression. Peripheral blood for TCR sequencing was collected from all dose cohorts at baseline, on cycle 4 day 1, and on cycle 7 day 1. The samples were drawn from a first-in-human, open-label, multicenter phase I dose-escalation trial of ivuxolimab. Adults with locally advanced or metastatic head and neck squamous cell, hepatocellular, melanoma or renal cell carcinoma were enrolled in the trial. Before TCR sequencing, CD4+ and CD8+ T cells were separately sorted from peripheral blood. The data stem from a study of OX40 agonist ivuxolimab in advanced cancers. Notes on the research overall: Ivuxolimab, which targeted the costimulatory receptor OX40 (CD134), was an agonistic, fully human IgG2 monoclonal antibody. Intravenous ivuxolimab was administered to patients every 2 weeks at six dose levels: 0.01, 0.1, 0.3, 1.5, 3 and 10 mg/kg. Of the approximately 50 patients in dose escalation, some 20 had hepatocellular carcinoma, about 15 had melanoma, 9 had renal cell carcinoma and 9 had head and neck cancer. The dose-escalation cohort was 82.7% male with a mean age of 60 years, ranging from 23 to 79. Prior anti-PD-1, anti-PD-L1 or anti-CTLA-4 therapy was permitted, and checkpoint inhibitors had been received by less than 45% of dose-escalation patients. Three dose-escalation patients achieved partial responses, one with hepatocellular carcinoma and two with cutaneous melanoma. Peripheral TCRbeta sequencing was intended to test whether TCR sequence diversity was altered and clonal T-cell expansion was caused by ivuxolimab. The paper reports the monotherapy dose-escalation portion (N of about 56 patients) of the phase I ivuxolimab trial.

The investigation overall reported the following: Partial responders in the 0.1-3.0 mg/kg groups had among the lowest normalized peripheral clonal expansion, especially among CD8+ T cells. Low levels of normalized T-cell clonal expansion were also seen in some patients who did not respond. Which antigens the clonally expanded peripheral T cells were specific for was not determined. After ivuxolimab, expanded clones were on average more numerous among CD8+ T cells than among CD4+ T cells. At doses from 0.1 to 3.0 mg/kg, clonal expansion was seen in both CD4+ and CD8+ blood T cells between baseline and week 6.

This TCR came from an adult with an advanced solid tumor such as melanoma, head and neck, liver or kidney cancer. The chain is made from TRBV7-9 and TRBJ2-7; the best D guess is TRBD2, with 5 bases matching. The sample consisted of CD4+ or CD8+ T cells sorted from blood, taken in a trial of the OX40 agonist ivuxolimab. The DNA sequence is TGTGCCAGCAGCCTCGCGGGCAGGATCTCCTACGAGCAGTACTTC. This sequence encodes CASSLAGRISYEQYF.